These 22 T cell receptor beta chains came from one sample sequenced in a study of cytomegalovirus exposure and HLA in healthy donors. In the PCR, 60 Vbeta and 13 Jbeta primers were used. Profiled with immunoSEQ multiplex PCR; TCRdb holds only in-frame clones, not every one. The repertoire holds approximately 110,000 clones, approximately 83% seen once, with 2.5% in the top ten. What was sequenced was PBMCs. All receptors come from a woman aged 18-29 years in good health and CMV-seronegative.

The count of this clone is one. The V call is TRBV6-5, the J call TRBJ1-2; 11 bases are a match to TRBD1. The CDR3 consists of 13 residues. Looked up from germline, CDR1 is MNHEY and CDR2 is SVGAGI. V trimming: 7 bases; J trimming: 6 bases; junction bases outside the gene matches: 4. This chain's CDR3 is CASTGQGANGYTF. Here the CDR3 DNA reads TGTGCCAGCACCGGACAGGGGGCAAATGGCTACACCTTC.

The rearrangement links TRBV6-5 to TRBJ1-2, with D hard to call. CDR3 length: 15 amino acids. CDR1 MNHEY and CDR2 SVGAGI come from the germline V gene. V gave up 6 bases and J gave up 0 bases, with 14 bases separating them. The CDR3 DNA sequence: TGTGCCAGCAGCGCAGTGTTTTCAGCTAACTATGGCTACACCTTC. Protein sequence: CASSAVFSANYGYTF.

The chain has TRBV12-5 and TRBJ1-1; D remains ambiguous. V was shortened by 3 bases and J by 6 bases, with 11 bases between the two germline ends. This CDR3 has 13 residues. Germline CDR1 is LGHNT and CDR2 is FRNRAP. The CDR3 bases are TGTGCTAGTGGTTTCTGGGGAGAGGCTGAAGCTTTCTTT. Translated: CASGFWGEAEAFF. Full variable domain (remainder filled in from reference TRBV12-5 and TRBJ1-1): DARVTQTPRHKVTEMGQEVTMRCQPILGHNTVFWYRQTMMQGLELLAYFRNRAPLDDSGMPKDRFSAEMPDATLATLKIQPSEPRDSAVYFCASGFWGEAEAFFGQGTRLTVV.

With respect to this clone: The sample carries other DNA sequences with the same CDR3. The genes are TRBV10-3 and TRBJ1-1; 7 nucleotides match TRBD1. CDR1 is ENHRY and CDR2 is SYGVKD in the germline V gene. The V and J ends lost 4 bases and 2 bases, in that order; junction bases with no gene match: 4. This CDR3 is 14 amino acids long. CDR3 residues: CAISAQGTNTEAFF. CDR3 nucleotide sequence: TGTGCCATCAGTGCACAGGGGACAAACACTGAAGCTTTCTTT.

This chain joins TRBV4-2 and TRBJ1-2, with D tentatively TRBD1 (5 bases). In germline, CDR1 is LGHNA, CDR2 YNFKEQ. The V and J ends lost 3 bases and 1 base respectively, with 15 bases between them. The CDR3 spans 16 residues. CDR3 bases: TGTGCCAGCAGCCATGTTGGGGGGAGTGGTAACTATGGCTACACCTTC. The encoded protein is CASSHVGGSGNYGYTF.

This chain joins TRBV19 and TRBJ2-2, with 13 bases identical to TRBD2. The CDR3 is 14 residues long. Germline lookup yields CDR1 LNHDA and CDR2 SQIVND (reference sequence). J gave up 6 bases and V 5 bases, and 0 bases lay outside the gene matches. The CDR3 protein is CASSGLAGAGELFF. CDR3 bases: TGTGCCAGTAGTGGACTAGCGGGAGCCGGGGAGCTGTTTTTT.

J is TRBJ2-1 and V is TRBV7-2; TRBD2 matches 8 bases. The V and J ends lost 2 bases and 2 bases, in that order; junction bases with no gene match: 2. CDR1 is SGHTA, CDR2 FQGNSA, per germline. This CDR3 is 15 amino acids long. The CDR3 coding sequence is TGTGCCAGCAGCTTACGGCGGGAGGCCTACAATGAGCAGTTCTTC. It specifies CASSLRREAYNEQFF. Based on the CDR3 plus reference TRBV7-2 and TRBJ2-1, the full variable domain is GAGVSQSPSNKVTEKGKDVELRCDPISGHTALYWYRQSLGQGLEFLIYFQGNSAPDKSGLPSDRFSAERTGGSVSTLTIQRTQQEDSAVYLCASSLRREAYNEQFFGPGTRLTVL.

The chain joins TRBV5-1 to TRBJ1-4; tentative D call: TRBD1 (6 bases). This CDR3 is 13 amino acids long. V lost 6 bases to trimming and J lost 8 bases, with 14 bases between them. The germline CDR1 and CDR2 sequences are SGHRS and YFSETQ. As DNA, the CDR3 is TGCGCCAGCACCCAGGGGTTTGGGGAAAAACTGTTTTTT. The encoded protein is CASTQGFGEKLFF.

The chain joins TRBV11-3 to TRBJ1-2, with D possibly matching TRBD1 (6 bases). Looked up from germline, CDR1 is SGHNT and CDR2 is YENEEA. V lost 0 bases to trimming and J lost 2 bases, with 13 bases between them. This CDR3 is 16 amino acids long. This CDR3 reads CASSLDLTGSNYGYTF. The CDR3 DNA sequence: TGTGCCAGCAGCTTAGATCTTACAGGGTCCAACTATGGCTACACCTTC.

This clone appeared a single time. The CDR3 DNA is TGTGCCAGCAGCTTGGGCCAGGGTACTCTTCGGAACACTGAAGCTTTCTTT. Its protein product is CASSLGQGTLRNTEAFF. This chain connects TRBV5-6 to TRBJ1-1, with D perhaps matching TRBD1 (5 bases). The germline V and J ends were trimmed by 0 bases and 1 base, with 16 bases remaining between them. CDR1 is SGHDT, CDR2 YYEEEE, per germline. This CDR3 has 17 residues. Full variable domain (rest looked up from reference TRBV5-6 and TRBJ1-1): DAGVTQSPTHLIKTRGQQVTLRCSPKSGHDTVSWYQQALGQGPQFIFQYYEEEERQRGNFPDRFSGHQFPNYSSELNVNALLLGDSALYLCASSLGQGTLRNTEAFFGQGTRLTVV.

V is TRBV10-3 and J is TRBJ1-2, with 8 bases aligning to TRBD1. V lost 2 bases and J lost 7; bases outside the gene matches: 12. The CDR3 has 16 residues. Germline values: CDR1 ENHRY, CDR2 SYGVKD. The DNA of the CDR3 is TGTGCCATCAGTGAGCTCCCGGACAGGGCGACATTTGGCTACACCTTC. Its protein product is CAISELPDRATFGYTF.

V usage is TRBV5-1 and J usage is TRBJ2-2; TRBD1 aligns across 7 bases. The CDR3 has 15 amino acids. The V and J ends lost 0 bases and 1 base, in that order; junction bases with no gene match: 0. Germline values: CDR1 SGHRS, CDR2 YFSETQ. CDR3 sequence: CASSLDRGNTGELFF. The CDR3 DNA sequence: TGCGCCAGCAGCTTGGACAGGGGGAACACCGGGGAGCTGTTTTTT.

The chain has TRBV6-5 and TRBJ1-6; D unresolved. The CDR3 has 14 amino acids. Germline CDR1 is MNHEY and CDR2 is SVGAGI. The ends were cut back, 5 bases at V and 9 bases at J, with 14 bases in the middle. DNA for the CDR3: TGTGCCAGCAGTACGGGGAGGGTGGGTTCACCCCTCCACTTT. It yields the protein CASSTGRVGSPLHF.

This clone came up a few times. This sequence joins TRBV18 and TRBJ1-2; TRBD1 aligns across 7 bases. Germline assignment: CDR1 KGHSH and CDR2 LQKENI. Losses at the gene ends were 4 bases for V and 2 bases for J; bases not matched to a gene: 4. This CDR3 comprises 14 residues. The CDR3 DNA reads as TGTGCCAGCTCACTACAGGGACAGAACTATGGCTACACCTTC. Translation gives CASSLQGQNYGYTF.

This chain uses TRBV7-9 with TRBJ1-2; 8 bases are shared with TRBD1. The CDR3 is 12 residues long. J gave up 7 bases and V 3 bases, and 1 base lay outside the gene matches. Germline V gives CDR1 SEHNR, CDR2 FQNEAQ (reference sequence). The DNA for the CDR3 is TGTGCCAGCAGCTTGGACAGGGCTGGCTACACCTTC. Its translation: CASSLDRAGYTF.

The sample holds one count of this clone. This chain links TRBV5-1 with TRBJ2-2, with 7 positions matching TRBD2. The CDR3 is made up of 14 amino acids. The trim removed 5 bases at V and 2 bases at J, leaving 3 bases unmatched. Germline loops: CDR1 SGHRS, CDR2 YFSETQ. The CDR3 region has the DNA TGCGCCAGCAGGGCTAGCGGTAACACCGGGGAGCTGTTTTTT. This sequence encodes CASRASGNTGELFF.

The chain recombines TRBV29-1 with TRBJ2-1, with D possibly being TRBD2 (6 bases). V was trimmed by 4 bases and J by 4 bases, leaving 20 bases between them. The CDR3 totals 16 residues. Germline V gives CDR1 SQVTM, CDR2 ANQGSEA. The CDR3 nucleotides are TGCAGCGTTGGGGTTTGGGGGGTGATTGGGTACAATGAGCAGTTCTTC. It encodes CSVGVWGVIGYNEQFF.

The chain recombines TRBV2 with TRBJ1-1, with 9 positions matching TRBD1. The CDR3 spans 13 residues. Germline V gene sequence: CDR1 SNHLY, CDR2 FYNNEI. J lost 3 bases, V lost 10 bases, and 6 bases had no gene match. CDR3 loop: CATGTGLDTEAFF. The CDR3 region has the DNA TGTGCCACCGGGACAGGGTTGGACACTGAAGCTTTCTTT.

V and J are TRBV12-5 and TRBJ1-1; 7 bases are a match to TRBD1. Germline CDR1 and CDR2: LGHNT and FRNRAP. This CDR3 comprises 16 residues. Trimming removed 2 bases from V and 4 bases from J; junction bases left unmatched: 10. CDR3 protein: CASGLYSGGFGTEAFF. The CDR3, as DNA: TGTGCTAGTGGTTTGTATTCAGGGGGGTTTGGCACTGAAGCTTTCTTT.

The table lists this clone with a count of one. V is TRBV11-2 and J is TRBJ1-1; unclear D gene. V lost 3 bases and J 7 bases, leaving 6 bases between the germline ends. The CDR3 runs to 11 residues. In germline, CDR1 is SGHAT, CDR2 FQNNGV. The CDR3 region is CASSFGVEAFF. In DNA form, the CDR3 reads TGTGCCAGCAGCTTTGGAGTTGAAGCTTTCTTT. Supplemented by reference TRBV11-2 and TRBJ1-1, the full variable domain reads EAGVAQSPRYKIIEKRQSVAFWCNPISGHATLYWYQQILGQGPKLLIQFQNNGVVDDSQLPKDRFSAERLKGVDSTLKIQPAKLEDSAVYLCASSFGVEAFFGQGTRLTVV.

CDR3 loop: CASSLAPTGSYNEQFF. The CDR3 DNA follows: TGTGCCAGCAGCTTAGCCCCGACAGGGTCCTACAATGAGCAGTTCTTC. V usage is TRBV7-9 and J usage is TRBJ2-1; TRBD1 matches at 7 bases. The length of the CDR3 is 16 residues. J was trimmed by 1 base and V by 0 bases; bases with no gene match: 3. The V gene's germline CDR1 is SEHNR and CDR2 FQNEAQ (reference sequence).

The CDR3 loop is CAWSVGGTSGVKSTDTQYF. DNA of the CDR3: TGTGCCTGGAGTGTAGGAGGGACTAGCGGGGTAAAAAGCACAGATACGCAGTATTTT. This chain joins TRBV30 and TRBJ2-3; TRBD2 aligns across 13 bases. The germline gives CDR1 GTSNPN, CDR2 SVGIG (reference sequence). This CDR3 spans 19 amino acids. V was clipped by 0 bases and J by 0 bases; unmatched bases: 9. The whole variable domain, remainder taken from reference TRBV30 and TRBJ2-3, is SQTIHQWPATLVQPVGSPLSLECTVEGTSNPNLYWYRQAAGRGLQLLFYSVGIGQISSEVPQNLSASRPQDRQFILSSKKLLLSDSGFYLCAWSVGGTSGVKSTDTQYFGPGTRLTVL.